This TCR beta chain was sequenced during a study of beta chain features in type 1 diabetes. Study findings and constraints: Researchers report that Type 1 diabetes patients had moderately but significantly shorter TCRB CDR3s across all four CD4+ subsets.

This clone was counted a few times. Its antigen is not known. The CDR3 runs to 15 residues. The germline V gene has CDR1 SGHTA and CDR2 FQGTGA. With 5 bases removed from V and 1 base from J, the gap between germline ends came to 14 bases. Reverse transcription of all isolated RNA meant that expressed TCRB transcripts were sequenced. Measured with immunoSEQ multiplex PCR; TCRdb has only the in-frame clones, and not every one. Here the sample spans over 600,000 clones, roughly 12% being singletons. V and J are TRBV7-3 and TRBJ1-1, with D possibly TRBD1 on 6 matching bases. The specimen was naive CD4+ T cells from blood. The clonotype was recovered from a man in his thirties or forties with type 1 diabetes. The CDR3 nucleotides are TGTGCCAGCAGCCATCACAGGGCCAAGAACACTGAAGCTTTCTTT. This codes for CASSHHRAKNTEAFF.